The present entry profiles one T cell receptor beta chain with its context. Its antigen is not known. This sample was taken from a study of graft-versus-host responses after intestinal transplantation. Study-level information: In this cohort, recipients had multivisceral, liver-intestinal, or isolated intestinal transplants.

The assay was immunoSEQ multiplex PCR, and TCRdb's table has in-frame clones only and misses some. Among about 77,000 clones listed, approximately 92% were seen once. General study results and limits: The authors found GvH clones in recipient marrow, some appearing first in ileum or blood. The presence of high graft-versus-host to host-versus-graft clonal ratios in allografts characterized patients with graft-donor T cell macrochimerism. Maximum circulating GvH clone levels tracked with early post-transplant HvG decreases.

Sequencing was performed on PBMCs, taken 98 days after intestinal transplantation. This receptor was identified in a human patient who received an intestinal transplant, so some T cells may come from the graft donor.

CDR3 nucleotide sequence: TGTGCCAGCAGTCTGACAGGGGACGGTTCACCCCTCCACTTT. Encoded protein: CASSLTGDGSPLHF. The rearrangement links TRBV6-5 to TRBJ1-6, with TRBD1 matching over 8 bases. Germline lookup yields CDR1 MNHEY and CDR2 SVGAGI. This CDR3 region has 14 residues. The V and J ends lost 5 bases and 9 bases, in that order; junction bases with no gene match: 6.